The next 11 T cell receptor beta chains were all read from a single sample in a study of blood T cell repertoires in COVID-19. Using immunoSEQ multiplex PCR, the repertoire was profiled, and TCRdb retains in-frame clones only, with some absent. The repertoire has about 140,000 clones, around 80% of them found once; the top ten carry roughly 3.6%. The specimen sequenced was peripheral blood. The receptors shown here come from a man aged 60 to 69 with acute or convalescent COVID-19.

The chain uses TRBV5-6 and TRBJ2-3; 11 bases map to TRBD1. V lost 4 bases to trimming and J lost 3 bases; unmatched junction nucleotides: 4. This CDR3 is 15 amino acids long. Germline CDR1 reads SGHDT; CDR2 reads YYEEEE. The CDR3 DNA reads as TGTGCCAGCAGCCGGGACAGGGGGTTGACAGATACGCAGTATTTT. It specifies CASSRDRGLTDTQYF.

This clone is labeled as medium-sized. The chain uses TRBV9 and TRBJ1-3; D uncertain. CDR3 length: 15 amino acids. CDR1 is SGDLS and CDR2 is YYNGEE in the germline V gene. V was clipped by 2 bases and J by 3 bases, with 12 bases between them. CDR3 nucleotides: TGTGCCAGCAGCGTGGGTGGCGGGCGTGGAAACACCATATATTTT. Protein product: CASSVGGGRGNTIYF.

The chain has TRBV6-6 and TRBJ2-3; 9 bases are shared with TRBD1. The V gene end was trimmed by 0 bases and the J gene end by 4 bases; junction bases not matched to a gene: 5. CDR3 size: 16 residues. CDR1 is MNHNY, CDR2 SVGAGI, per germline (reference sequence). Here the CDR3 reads CASSYSRDRVADTQYF. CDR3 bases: TGTGCCAGCAGTTACTCCCGGGACAGGGTTGCAGATACGCAGTATTTT.

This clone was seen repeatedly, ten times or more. The CDR3, as DNA: TGCGCCAGCAGCCAAGATTTAGGGACACCCCAGCATTTT. Amino acid sequence: CASSQDLGTPQHF. The rearrangement uses TRBV4-3 and TRBJ1-5; D may be TRBD1 (6 bases). CDR1 is LGHNA and CDR2 is YSLEER in the germline V gene. The CDR3 covers 13 residues. The germline V and J ends were trimmed by 0 bases and 10 bases, with 10 bases remaining between them.

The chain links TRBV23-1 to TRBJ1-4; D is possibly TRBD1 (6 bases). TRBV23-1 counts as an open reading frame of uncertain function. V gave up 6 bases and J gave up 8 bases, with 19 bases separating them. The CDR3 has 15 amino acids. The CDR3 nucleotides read TGCGCCAGCAGCCTGAAAGGACAGACGGAGGAAAAACTGTTTTTT. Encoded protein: CASSLKGQTEEKLFF.

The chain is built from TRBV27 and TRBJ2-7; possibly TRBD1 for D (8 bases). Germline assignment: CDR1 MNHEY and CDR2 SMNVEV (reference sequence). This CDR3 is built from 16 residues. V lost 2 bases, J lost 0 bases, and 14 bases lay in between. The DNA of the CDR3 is TGTGCCAGCAGTTTAAGCGGGACAGGATTCTCCTACGAGCAGTACTTC. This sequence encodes CASSLSGTGFSYEQYF.

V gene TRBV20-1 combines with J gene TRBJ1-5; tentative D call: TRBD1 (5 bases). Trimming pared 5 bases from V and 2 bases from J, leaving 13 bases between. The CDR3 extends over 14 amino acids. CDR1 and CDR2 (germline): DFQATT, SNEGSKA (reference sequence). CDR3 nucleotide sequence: TGCAGTGCTTGTGTCAGGGAGGGCAATCAGCCCCAGCATTTT. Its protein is CSACVREGNQPQHF.

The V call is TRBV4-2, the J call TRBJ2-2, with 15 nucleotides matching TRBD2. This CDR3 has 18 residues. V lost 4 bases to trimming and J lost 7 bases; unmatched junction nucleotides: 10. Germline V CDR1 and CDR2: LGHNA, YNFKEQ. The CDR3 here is CASSRAPGLAGGSGELFF. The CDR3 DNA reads TGTGCCAGCAGCCGGGCCCCGGGACTAGCGGGAGGAAGCGGGGAGCTGTTTTTT.

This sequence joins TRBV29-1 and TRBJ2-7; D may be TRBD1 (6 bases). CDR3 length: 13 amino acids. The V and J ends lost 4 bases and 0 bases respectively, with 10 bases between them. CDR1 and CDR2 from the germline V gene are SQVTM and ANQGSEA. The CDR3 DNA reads TGCAGCGTTGCACAGGGTGACTCCTACGAGCAGTACTTC. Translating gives CSVAQGDSYEQYF.

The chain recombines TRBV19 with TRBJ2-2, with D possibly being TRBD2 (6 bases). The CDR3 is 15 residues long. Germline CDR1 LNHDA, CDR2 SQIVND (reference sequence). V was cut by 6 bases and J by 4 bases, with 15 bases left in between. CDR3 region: CASRVGAGITGELFF. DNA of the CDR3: TGTGCCAGTAGGGTCGGGGCGGGAATCACCGGGGAGCTGTTTTTT. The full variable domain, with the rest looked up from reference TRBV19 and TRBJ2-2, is DGGITQSPKYLFRKEGQNVTLSCEQNLNHDAMYWYRQDPGQGLRLIYYSQIVNDFQKGDIAEGYSVSREKKESFPLTVTSAQKNPTAFYLCASRVGAGITGELFFGEGSRLTVL.

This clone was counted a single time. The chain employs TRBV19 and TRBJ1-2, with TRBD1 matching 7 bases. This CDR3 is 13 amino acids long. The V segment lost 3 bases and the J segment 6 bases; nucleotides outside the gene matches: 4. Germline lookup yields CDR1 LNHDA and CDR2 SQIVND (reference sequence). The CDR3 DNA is TGTGCCAGTAGTATCATGCAGGGGGATGGCTACACCTTC. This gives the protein CASSIMQGDGYTF.